This T cell receptor beta chain was identified during a study of CD8 T cells in Susac syndrome. This clonotype was detected once. After extraction with the RNeasy kit, about 0.45 to 1 ug of the RNA was reverse transcribed using random hexamers. MiXCR was run by TCRdb on the immunoSEQ multiplex PCR reads, yielding one entry per CDR3 protein. The sample yields about 120,000 distinct CDR3 sequences, over 90% seen once. CDR1 MNHEY and CDR2 SMNVEV come from the germline V gene (reference sequence). V was clipped by 4 bases and J by 2 bases; unmatched bases: 5. This CDR3 has 14 residues. The specimen sequenced was CD8+ T cells from PBMCs. The chain uses TRBV27 and TRBJ2-7; 7 nucleotides align to TRBD1. This TCR was sampled from a human donor with Susac syndrome. CDR3 DNA: TGTGCCAGCAGTTACCGGACAGGCACCTACGAGCAGTACTTC. Translating gives CASSYRTGTYEQYF.